The 8 T cell receptor beta chains below were found in one sample sequenced in a study of monozygotic twins with inflammatory bowel disease. TCRdb re-called the 5' RACE reads; one entry per CDR3 protein, DNA not given. The sample table sets out approximately 420,000 distinct CDR3 sequences. Source material: blood. These receptor sequences come from a human donor with ulcerative colitis or Crohn's disease, or a healthy co-twin of an affected twin (not recorded which).

The rearrangement links TRBV20-1 to TRBJ2-1; without DNA, the TCRdb call of TRBD2 cannot be checked. The CDR3 sequence is 14 residues long. Germline CDR1 is DFQATT and CDR2 is SNEGSKA (reference sequence). The CDR3: CSARDRGAGGEQFF.

The chain uses TRBV20-1 and TRBJ2-1; TCRdb calls TRBD1, which cannot be checked without DNA. The CDR3 has 15 amino acids. Germline loops: CDR1 DFQATT, CDR2 SNEGSKA (reference sequence). The CDR3 reads CSARDPSGGNNEQFF.

The chain employs TRBV7-2 and TRBJ2-2; TCRdb designates TRBD1, a call that cannot be tested without DNA. The CDR3 runs to 15 residues. Germline CDR1 and CDR2: SGHTA and FQGNSA. This CDR3 reads CASSLSRANTGELFF.

The chain is built from TRBV24-1 and TRBJ2-3; the D gene TCRdb calls, TRBD1, cannot be checked with no DNA. Germline CDR1 and CDR2: KGHDR and SFDVKD. The CDR3 sequence is 15 residues long. The CDR3 reads CATSGTGGRTDTQYF.

This rearrangement joins TRBV3-1 to TRBJ1-3. The CDR3 spans 11 residues. CDR1 is LGHDT and CDR2 is YNNKEL in the germline V gene (reference sequence). CDR3 protein: CASSFINTIYF.

This rearrangement joins TRBV20-1 to TRBJ1-6; lacking DNA, the TRBD1 call made by TCRdb goes unchecked. The CDR3 loop spans 23 amino acids. Germline V gene data show CDR1 as DFQATT and CDR2 as SNEGSKA (reference sequence). Here the CDR3 reads CSARDLGGTGRPKRTEYNSPLHF.

CDR3 in amino acids: CASSIVDEQFF. The genes are TRBV19 and TRBJ2-1. The CDR3 runs 11 residues. Germline CDR1 reads LNHDA; CDR2 reads SQIVND (reference sequence).

The rearrangement uses TRBV24-1 and TRBJ1-1. The CDR3 runs 13 residues. CDR1 and CDR2 from the germline V gene are KGHDR and SFDVKD. The CDR3 sequence is CATSDLTGTIAFF.